Following are 21 T cell receptor beta chains from one sample sequenced in a study of T-cell memory formation after mild COVID-19. TCRdb ran MiXCR on the 5' RACE reads and lists one entry per CDR3 protein. This sample has 300,000 to 350,000 distinct CDR3 sequences, with around an eighth found just once. The sample consisted of PBMCs or a T cell subset sorted from them (not recorded which). Every receptor here comes from a man younger than 35 who had mild COVID-19 (a few samples of this study predate the infection). Cell type and time point are not known.

This clonotype was observed a few times. V is TRBV29-1 and J is TRBJ2-5; D might be TRBD1 or TRBD2, each matching 6 bases. V was cut by 1 base and J by 5 bases, with 11 bases left in between. The CDR3 length is 13 residues. Germline V gene data show CDR1 as SQVTM and CDR2 as ANQGSEA. The CDR3 region has the DNA TGCAGCGTTGAAGCAGGGGCGGGGGAGACCCAGTACTTC. Translated, it gives CSVEAGAGETQYF.

In this sample, this clonotype turned up a few times. The V call is TRBV11-2, the J call TRBJ2-3; 7 nucleotides agree with TRBD2. The CDR3 spans 13 residues. Germline CDR1 reads SGHAT; CDR2 reads FQNNGV. V lost 3 bases to trimming and J lost 14 bases; unmatched junction nucleotides: 11. This CDR3 reads CASSFLAESSAYF. The CDR3 DNA reads as TGTGCCAGCAGCTTTCTAGCGGAAAGTTCGGCGTATTTT.

The chain recombines TRBV6-2 or TRBV6-3 with TRBJ2-7, with 7 bases matching TRBD1. The CDR3 totals 16 residues. Germline CDR1 reads MNHEY; CDR2 reads SVGEGT. Trimming removed 2 bases from V and 3 bases from J; junction bases left unmatched: 10. CDR3 coding DNA: TGTGCCAGCAGTTACGATAGGGGGCTACGAGACTACGAGCAGTACTTC. Translating it yields CASSYDRGLRDYEQYF.

The sample holds a few counts of this clonotype. V and J are TRBV4-3 and TRBJ1-5, with 8 bases that match TRBD1. The CDR3 runs to 19 residues. Germline loops: CDR1 LGHNA, CDR2 YSLEER. The junction had 16 bases not matched to a gene; V was cut back by 0 bases and J by 6 bases. CDR3 residues: CASSQDLDREFGQRQPQHF. The CDR3, as DNA: TGCGCCAGCAGCCAAGATCTGGACAGGGAGTTCGGTCAGCGTCAGCCCCAGCATTTT.

The chain links TRBV20-1 to TRBJ2-3; D is perhaps TRBD2 (6 bases). The CDR3 totals 15 residues. Germline lookup yields CDR1 DFQATT and CDR2 SNEGSKA (reference sequence). Trimming took off 3 bases at V and 6 bases at J, with 19 bases between the two ends. CDR3 DNA: TGCAGTGCTAGGCTCCCGGGACTTGACCCGGATACGCAGTATTTT. Translation gives CSARLPGLDPDTQYF.

This clonotype was picked up a small number of times. This chain joins TRBV7-2 and TRBJ2-7; TRBD2 matches at 11 bases. The CDR3 covers 17 residues. The V and J ends lost 3 bases and 2 bases, in that order; junction bases with no gene match: 9. Per the germline V gene, CDR1 is SGHTA and CDR2 is FQGNSA. The CDR3 protein is CASSFSGGAIAAYEQYF. The CDR3 bases are TGTGCCAGCAGCTTTAGCGGGGGGGCAATTGCAGCCTACGAGCAGTACTTC.

The rearrangement links TRBV4-1 to TRBJ2-2, with D unclear. Trimming took off 3 bases at V and 0 bases at J, with 11 bases between the two ends. Germline V gene data show CDR1 as MGHRA and CDR2 as YSYEKL. This CDR3 has 16 residues. CDR3 sequence (DNA): TGCGCCAGCAGCCAGATAGACCGAACGAACACCGGGGAGCTGTTTTTT. Translating gives CASSQIDRTNTGELFF.

The gene calls are TRBV12-2 and TRBJ2-6. TRBV12-2 has pseudogene status. The CDR3 extends over 20 amino acids. CDR3 protein: CASRLGHSCWGVTGANVLTF. The CDR3 coding sequence is TGTGCAAGTCGCTTAGGTCATTCATGTTGGGGTGTCACTGGGGCCAACGTCCTGACTTTC.

The DNA of the CDR3 is TGCAGCGTTGTTGACTCACCCGGGGAGCAGTACGTC. Translated, it gives CSVVDSPGEQYV. This chain links TRBV29-1 with TRBJ2-7; D not resolved. Germline lookup yields CDR1 SQVTM and CDR2 ANQGSEA. The CDR3 is made up of 12 amino acids. V lost 4 bases and J lost 7, with 14 bases in between.

This clonotype is a singleton in its sample. The chain is built from TRBV5-8 and TRBJ2-5; D call uncertain. The CDR3 runs to 14 residues. Germline values: CDR1 SGHTS, CDR2 YDEGEE. Trimming left V 0 bases short and J 4 bases short, with 10 bases between. CDR3 sequence (DNA): TGTGCCAGCAGCTTGGGTTTACAGATAGAGACCCAGTACTTC. It yields the protein CASSLGLQIETQYF.

The chain has TRBV27 and TRBJ1-1, with D perhaps matching TRBD1 (5 bases). CDR1 is MNHEY, CDR2 SMNVEV, per germline (reference sequence). Trimming took 7 bases from V and 5 from J, leaving 14 bases between them. This CDR3 comprises 13 residues. The CDR3 sequence is CASIPSGGTEAFF. CDR3 sequence (DNA): TGTGCCAGCATTCCTTCTGGGGGTACTGAAGCTTTCTTT.

This clonotype was recorded many times. V gene TRBV24-1 combines with J gene TRBJ2-2, with a possible D match to TRBD1 (6 bases). This CDR3 spans 17 amino acids. Trimming left V 4 bases short and J 1 base short, with 15 bases between. Per the germline V gene, CDR1 is KGHDR and CDR2 is SFDVKD. CDR3 sequence (DNA): TGTGCCACCAGTGACGGAATCCGGGACATGAACACCGGGGAGCTGTTTTTT. Protein sequence: CATSDGIRDMNTGELFF.

The chain combines TRBV2 with TRBJ1-1; no clear D gene. Germline CDR1 is SNHLY and CDR2 is FYNNEI. The CDR3 has 15 amino acids. V lost 1 base and J lost 1, with 10 bases in between. This CDR3 is CASSEVRRTNTEAFF. CDR3 coding DNA: TGTGCCAGCAGTGAAGTTAGGAGGACGAACACTGAAGCTTTCTTT.

This clonotype came up a few times. This chain joins TRBV6-2 or TRBV6-3 and TRBJ2-4; 9 bases line up with TRBD2. The V segment lost 0 bases and the J segment 0 bases; nucleotides outside the gene matches: 12. The CDR3 runs 20 residues. Per germline, CDR1 MNHEY and CDR2 SVGEGT. CDR3 nucleotide sequence: TGTGCCAGCAGTTACTCGAAAGCTAGCGGGGACCACATAGCCAAAAACATTCAGTACTTC. This gives the protein CASSYSKASGDHIAKNIQYF.

This chain connects TRBV2 to TRBJ1-5, with TRBD1 matching over 7 bases. V shed 6 bases and J 5 bases; nucleotides not matched to a gene: 7. The length of the CDR3 is 14 residues. Germline V gene sequence: CDR1 SNHLY, CDR2 FYNNEI. The CDR3 protein is CASRDGTDYQPQHF. CDR3 nucleotide sequence: TGTGCCAGCAGGGACGGGACAGACTATCAGCCCCAGCATTTT.

This chain connects TRBV5-4 to TRBJ2-6; TRBD1 might be the D (5 bases). Germline CDR1 SGHNT, CDR2 YYREEE (reference sequence). V was trimmed by 0 bases and J by 1 base, leaving 8 bases between them. This CDR3 is built from 16 residues. This chain's CDR3 is CASSLGQFSGANVLTF. The CDR3 DNA reads TGTGCCAGCAGCTTGGGACAGTTTTCTGGGGCCAACGTCCTGACTTTC.

This clonotype was seen only a few times. This chain uses TRBV7-2 with TRBJ2-7, with D unresolved. The germline V gene encodes CDR1 SGHTA and CDR2 FQGNSA. The CDR3 totals 14 residues. Trimming pared 2 bases from V and 0 bases from J, leaving 8 bases between. The CDR3 is CASSLTRSSYEQYV. The CDR3 DNA reads as TGTGCCAGCAGCTTAACCAGGAGCTCCTACGAGCAGTACGTC.

V and J are TRBV7-9 and TRBJ2-2; D gene unclear. Germline V gene sequence: CDR1 SEHNR, CDR2 FQNEAQ (reference sequence). The CDR3 is 12 residues long. The V and J ends lost 5 bases and 8 bases respectively, with 9 bases between them. CDR3 residues: CASSTAGGELFF. The CDR3 DNA reads TGTGCCAGCAGCACCGCCGGTGGGGAGCTGTTTTTT.

The V and J genes are TRBV7-2 and TRBJ1-2; D call uncertain. The CDR3 sequence is 14 residues long. The V gene's germline CDR1 is SGHTA and CDR2 FQGNSA. Trimming removed 4 bases from V and 0 bases from J, with 9 bases in between. The CDR3 spells CASSSYSANYGYTF. In DNA, the CDR3 is TGTGCCAGCAGCTCCTACAGCGCTAACTATGGCTACACCTTC.

The V gene is TRBV11-2, the J gene TRBJ2-7, with 7 bases identical to TRBD2. Germline CDR1 and CDR2: SGHAT and FQNNGV. The CDR3 consists of 14 residues. The V segment lost 4 bases and the J segment 3 bases; nucleotides outside the gene matches: 6. The CDR3 sequence: CASSSSGAVYEQYF. The CDR3 nucleotides read TGTGCCAGCAGCTCCAGCGGGGCCGTCTACGAGCAGTACTTC.

The chain recombines TRBV11-2 with TRBJ2-3, with a tentative D call TRBD2 (5 bases). CDR1 and CDR2 from the germline V gene are SGHAT and FQNNGV. This CDR3 has 13 amino acids. With 5 bases removed from V and 5 bases from J, the gap between germline ends came to 11 bases. CDR3 sequence reads: CASSGSVRDTQYF. For the CDR3, the DNA is TGTGCCAGCAGCGGGAGTGTGAGAGATACGCAGTATTTT.